This TCR beta chain was recovered during a study of cytomegalovirus exposure and HLA in healthy donors. Regarding this clone: Antigen unknown.

Study-wide results and caveats: Researchers reported that a few CMV-associated chains were confirmed in vitro as CMV antigen-specific.

Some clones are missing from TCRdb's copy, which holds only in-frame ones; the method was immunoSEQ multiplex PCR. The sample yields some 110,000 clones, roughly nine tenths seen once. The CDR3 loop spans 14 amino acids. With 4 bases removed from V and 6 bases from J, the gap between germline ends came to 15 bases. Germline V gene lookup returns CDR1 SEHNR and CDR2 FQNEAQ (reference sequence). This chain uses TRBV7-9 with TRBJ1-1, with D possibly matching TRBD1 (5 bases). The TCR was taken from a man aged 18 to 35 in good health and CMV-seropositive. The sample comprised PBMCs. The CDR3 sequence: CASSSGRGEAEAFF. CDR3 coding DNA: TGTGCCAGCAGCTCCGGGAGGGGAGAGGCTGAAGCTTTCTTT.